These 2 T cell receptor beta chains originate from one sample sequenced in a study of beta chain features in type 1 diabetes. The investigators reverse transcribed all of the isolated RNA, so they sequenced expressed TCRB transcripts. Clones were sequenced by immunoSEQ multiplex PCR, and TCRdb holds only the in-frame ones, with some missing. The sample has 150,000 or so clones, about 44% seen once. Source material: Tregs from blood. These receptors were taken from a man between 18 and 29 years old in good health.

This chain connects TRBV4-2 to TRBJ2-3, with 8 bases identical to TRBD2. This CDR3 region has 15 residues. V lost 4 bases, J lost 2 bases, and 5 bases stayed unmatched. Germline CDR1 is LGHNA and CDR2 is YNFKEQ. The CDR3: CASSLSGGPTDTQYF. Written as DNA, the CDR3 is TGTGCCAGCAGCCTTTCGGGAGGGCCCACAGATACGCAGTATTTT.

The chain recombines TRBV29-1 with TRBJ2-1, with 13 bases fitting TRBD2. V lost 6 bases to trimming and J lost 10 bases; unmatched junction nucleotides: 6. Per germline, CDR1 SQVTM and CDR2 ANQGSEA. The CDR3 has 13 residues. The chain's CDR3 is CSVPGLAGIEQFF. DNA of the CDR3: TGCAGCGTCCCGGGACTAGCGGGGATCGAGCAGTTCTTC.